The rows below give T cell receptor beta chains drawn from one sample of a study of tumor and adjacent non-tumor tissue in lung cancer. TCRdb reanalysed the multiplex PCR reads using MiXCR and keeps one entry per CDR3 protein. The sample includes roughly 74,000 distinct CDR3 sequences, more than 65% of them seen just once. Sequencing was done on a sample of distant non-tumor lung tissue. Receptors originate from a man aged 65 to 79 with non-small cell lung cancer. CDR3s include the opening cysteine and the closing phenylalanine or tryptophan. D genes are given only for firm matches. Size is omitted from some rows. Given values are once, few, many or a class for expanded clones.

NA,TRBV6-6,NA,TRBJ1-2,TGTGCCAGCAGCCCTAGACAGGTTACAAGGCGCTACACCTTC,CASSPRQVTRRYTF
once,TRBV10-1,TRBD1,TRBJ2-2,TGCGACAGCAGTGGAAACAGGGGGTCGATCACCGGGGAACTGTTTTTT,CDSSGNRGSITGELFF
few,TRBV20-1,TRBD1,TRBJ2-7,TGCAGTGCTAGAGTGAGGGGGCAAGCTAGGGTTTACGAGCAGTACTTC,CSARVRGQARVYEQYF
once,TRBV5-4,TRBD1,TRBJ2-3,TGTGCCTGCAGCTTGTGGGCAGGGGGCCGTCAGCCCCAGTATTTT,CACSLWAGGRQPQYF
NA,TRBV29-1,NA,TRBJ1-5,TGCAGGGTCAGTTCGGGATTCAATCAGCCCCAGCATTTT,CRVSSGFNQPQHF
NA,TRBV6-5,NA,TRBJ2-1,TGTACCGGCAATACCGGGAATGAGCTGTTCTTC,CTGNTGNELFF
NA,TRBV24-1,NA,TRBJ1-1,TGTGTCACCAGGAATATCGGGAACACTGAAGCTTTCTTT,CVTRNIGNTEAFF
NA,TRBV12-5,NA,TRBJ2-1,TGTGCTAGTGGTTTGGTACCTAACGGGGGAATCTCCTACGATGAGCAGTTCTTC,CASGLVPNGGISYDEQFF
NA,TRBV28,TRBD1,TRBJ1-2,TGTGCCACTCCATCCCCCACAGGGGCCTATGGCTACACTTTC,CATPSPTGAYGYTF
once,TRBV6-1,NA,TRBJ1-5,TGTGCCAGCAGTGAAGGGGCCTTTGGCAATCAGCCCAAGCATTTT,CASSEGAFGNQPKHF
NA,TRBV20-1,NA,TRBJ2-7,TGCAGTGCTAGTGGAGGACGGTCCCCTTACAAGCAGTACTTC,CSASGGRSPYKQYF
NA,TRBV6-6,TRBD1,TRBJ1-1,TGTGCCAGCAGTTACGCACCGGGACAGGGAGACACTGAAGTTTTCTTT,CASSYAPGQGDTEVFF
NA,TRBV5-5,TRBD1,TRBJ2-7,TGTACCGGCAGCTGGGACAGGGGCGAGCAGTACTTC,CTGSWDRGEQYF
NA,TRBV28,NA,TRBJ2-2,TGTGCCAGCAGTCCAAAGAGGGTGGCCGGGGAGCCGTTTTTT,CASSPKRVAGEPFF
NA,TRBV10-3,TRBD1,TRBJ2-7,TGTGCCTGCACAACCGGGACAGGCATCTACGAGCAGTACTTC,CACTTGTGIYEQYF
medium-sized,TRBV5-6,NA,TRBJ2-5,TGTGCCAGCAGCCGTTCCATTACCGACAGAGTAGGGACCCAGTACTTC,CASSRSITDRVGTQYF
NA,TRBV20-1,NA,TRBJ2-5,TGCAGTGCCCCTCCTGCCACCAGCGGAAAGACCCAGTACTTC,CSAPPATSGKTQYF
NA,TRBV6-6,NA,TRBJ1-1,TGTACCAGCAGGCCGACAGGCTACACTGAAGCTTTCTTT,CTSRPTGYTEAFF
NA,TRBV6-5,NA,TRBJ1-1,TGTGCCTGCAGTTACTTCTGGGGAAGCACTGAAACTTTCTTT,CACSYFWGSTETFF
many,TRBV5-4,NA,TRBJ1-1,TGTGCCAGCAGCGGCAGTATGAACACTGAAACTTTCTTT,CASSGSMNTETFF
few,TRBV5-4,TRBD1,TRBJ2-2,TGTGCCAGCAGCAAGAAAACCCCGGGACAGGGAGGTACCGGGGAGCTGTTTTTT,CASSKKTPGQGGTGELFF
NA,TRBV12-3/TRBV12-4,TRBD1,TRBJ1-1,TGTGCCAGCAGTTCCCGACAGGGGGCGGGTTCGGGCAATGAAGTTTTCTTT,CASSSRQGAGSGNEVFF
once,TRBV20-1,TRBD2,TRBJ2-7,TGCAGTGCTAGACCCATCGGCAGGGACTACGAGCACTACTTC,CSARPIGRDYEHYF
many,TRBV6-5,NA,TRBJ2-2,TGTGCCATATACAGCTCGAACACCGGGGAGCTGTTTTTT,CAIYSSNTGELFF
NA,TRBV29-1,TRBD1,TRBJ1-1,TGCAGCGGAGGGACAGGGAACAGTGAAGCTTTCTTT,CSGGTGNSEAFF
NA,TRBV6-5,TRBD1,TRBJ2-2,TGTGCCAGCAGTTACGCGACAGGGAACACCAGGGAGCTGTTTTTT,CASSYATGNTRELFF
NA,TRBV6-2/TRBV6-3,NA,TRBJ2-1,TGTGCCAGCAGTCGGGGTGGGCCAGGGGTCAATGAGCAGTTATTC,CASSRGGPGVNEQLF
few,TRBV11-2,NA,TRBJ2-2,TGTGCCAGCAGTTTAGTGGACGCAGGGGTTGCCGGGGAGCTGTTTTTT,CASSLVDAGVAGELFF
NA,TRBV6-2/TRBV6-3,NA,TRBJ1-1,TGTGCCAGCGGTGAGACGGTGAACACCGAAGCTTTCTTT,CASGETVNTEAFF
NA,TRBV11-3,NA,TRBJ2-3,TGTGCCAGCAGCTTTGCCGGGAACACAGATACGTGGTATTTT,CASSFAGNTDTWYF
NA,TRBV4-1,NA,TRBJ1-6,TGCGCCAGCAGCCATACAGGGTCCCTTCAGTCACCCCTCCTCTTT,CASSHTGSLQSPLLF
NA,TRBV12-3/TRBV12-4,NA,TRBJ2-7,TGTGCCTGCAGTACCTCGACAGGAAGACCCTACGAGCAATATTTC,CACSTSTGRPYEQYF
once,TRBV6-2/TRBV6-3,NA,TRBJ2-3,TGTGCCAGCAGATACCACACCACTGATACGCAGTATTTT,CASRYHTTDTQYF
NA,TRBV5-1,NA,TRBJ2-6,TGCGTCAGCAGCCCGCAGGGGCCGCGGGCCAACGTCCTGACTTTC,CVSSPQGPRANVLTF
NA,TRBV29-1,NA,TRBJ1-2,TGCATCGTTGAAGATCAAGACGGCCCCAGCTATGGCTACACCTTC,CIVEDQDGPSYGYTF
NA,TRBV12-3/TRBV12-4,NA,TRBJ2-3,TGTGCCAGCAGTTTTAGTATAGGGAACATTATGACAGATACGAAGTATTTT,CASSFSIGNIMTDTKYF
NA,TRBV29-1,TRBD2,TRBJ2-1,TGCGGCGTTGAAAACCCAAAACCGCCGGTACGATCAGAACCACTTAGCGGGAGGTTTGATGAGCAGTTCTTC,CGVENPKPPVRSEPLSGRFDEQFF
NA,TRBV29-1,TRBD2,TRBJ2-1,TGCAGCGCCCTGGGGAGGGGCACAAACAATGAGCAGTTTTTC,CSALGRGTNNEQFF
NA,TRBV10-3,NA,TRBJ2-1,TGTGCCATCAGTGAGAAGGACAGCTCCTACAATGAGCAGTTTTTC,CAISEKDSSYNEQFF
few,TRBV11-3,NA,TRBJ2-7,TGTGCCAGCAGCTTAGATGGCGGTATAAACTACGAGCAGTACTTC,CASSLDGGINYEQYF
NA,TRBV7-2,NA,TRBJ1-1,TGTGCCAGCAGCTACACGCCGGGCTCCGGGGGAACTGAAGCTTTCTTT,CASSYTPGSGGTEAFF
NA,TRBV6-5,NA,TRBJ1-2,TGTGCCAGCATGCGGGCTCCCGGAGCTGACTACACCTTT,CASMRAPGADYTF
NA,TRBV13,NA,TRBJ2-2,TGTGCCGGTAGCAGAGGACCTGGGGAGCTGTTTTTT,CAGSRGPGELFF
NA,TRBV4-1,TRBD1,TRBJ1-1,TGCGCCAGCAGCCAAGGACAGGGCTGGAATTCTGAAGCTTTCTTT,CASSQGQGWNSEAFF
few,TRBV28,NA,TRBJ2-2,TGTGCCAGCAACCCCCCACAGAACACCGGGGAGCTGTTTTTT,CASNPPQNTGELFF
NA,TRBV11-2,NA,TRBJ2-3,TGTGCCAGCAACTCACGGGGGTTCTCAGATACGCAATATTTT,CASNSRGFSDTQYF
NA,TRBV4-1,NA,TRBJ2-3,TGCGCCAGCAGCCAAGTGGCAGGGTCAGATACGCAATACTTT,CASSQVAGSDTQYF
NA,TRBV13,TRBD1,TRBJ1-6,TGTGCCAGCAGCTTCTTGGCGGGACAGATAAATTCATCCCTATACTTT,CASSFLAGQINSSLYF
NA,TRBV11-2,TRBD2,TRBJ2-3,TGTTACAGCAGCTTAGAGGGTGCGGGGGCAGATACGCAGTATTTT,CYSSLEGAGADTQYF
few,TRBV29-1,NA,TRBJ1-2,TGCAGCGTTGAAGGCGGCGGGCTCTGTGGCTACACCTTC,CSVEGGGLCGYTF
NA,TRBV20-1,NA,TRBJ2-7,TGCAGTGTTCGAGCCGGGACAAAGACGTACGAGCAGTACTTC,CSVRAGTKTYEQYF
NA,TRBV4-1,NA,TRBJ2-3,TGCGCCAGTACCCCCCTCGGGGGATCCACTGATACGCAGTATTTT,CASTPLGGSTDTQYF
NA,TRBV4-1,NA,TRBJ2-2,TGCGCCAGCAGAGCAAGAGGGTCTAACGAGGGGCCGCCGGGAATCGCGGAGCTGTTTTTT,CASRARGSNEGPPGIAELFF
once,TRBV12-3/TRBV12-4,NA,TRBJ1-3,TGTGCCAACAGTCGTCCCGGGACAAGGATCGGCTCTGGGAACACCATATATTTT,CANSRPGTRIGSGNTIYF
NA,TRBV14,TRBD2,TRBJ2-5,TGTGCCAGCAGTCCCTTAGGTCTAGCGGGGGAAGAGACCCAGTACTTC,CASSPLGLAGEETQYF
NA,TRBV11-3,TRBD2,TRBJ2-1,TGTGCCAGCAGCTTAGATAGCGGGGTCTCTAGCTCCTACAATGAGCAGTTCTTC,CASSLDSGVSSSYNEQFF
NA,TRBV5-1,NA,TRBJ2-2,TGCGCCAGCAGGCCTGGGTATGGGAACACCGGGGAGCTGTTTTTT,CASRPGYGNTGELFF